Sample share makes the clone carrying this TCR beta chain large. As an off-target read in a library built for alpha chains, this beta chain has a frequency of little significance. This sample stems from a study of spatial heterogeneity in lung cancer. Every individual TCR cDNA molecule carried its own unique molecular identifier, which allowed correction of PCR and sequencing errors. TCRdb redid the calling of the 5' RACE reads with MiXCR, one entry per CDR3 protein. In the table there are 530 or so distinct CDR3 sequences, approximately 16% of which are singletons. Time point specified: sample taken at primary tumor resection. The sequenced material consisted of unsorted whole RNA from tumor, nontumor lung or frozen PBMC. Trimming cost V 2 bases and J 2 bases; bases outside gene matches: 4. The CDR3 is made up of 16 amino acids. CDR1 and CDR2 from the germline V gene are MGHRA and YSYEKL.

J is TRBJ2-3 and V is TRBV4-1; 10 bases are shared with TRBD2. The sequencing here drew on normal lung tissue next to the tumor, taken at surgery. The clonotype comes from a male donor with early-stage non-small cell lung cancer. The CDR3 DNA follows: TGCGCCAGCAGCCAACGCGGGACTAGCGACACAGATACGCAGTATTTT. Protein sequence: CASSQRGTSDTDTQYF.